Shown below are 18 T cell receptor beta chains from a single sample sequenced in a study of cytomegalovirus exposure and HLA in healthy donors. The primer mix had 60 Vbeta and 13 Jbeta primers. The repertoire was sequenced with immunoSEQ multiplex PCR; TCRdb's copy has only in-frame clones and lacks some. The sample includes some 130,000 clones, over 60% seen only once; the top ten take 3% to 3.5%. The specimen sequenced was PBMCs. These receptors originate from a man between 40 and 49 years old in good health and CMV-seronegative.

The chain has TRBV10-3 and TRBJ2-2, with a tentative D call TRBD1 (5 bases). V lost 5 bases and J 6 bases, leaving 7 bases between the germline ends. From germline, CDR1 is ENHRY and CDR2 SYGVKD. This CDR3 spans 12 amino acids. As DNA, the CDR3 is TGTGCCATCAGTCAGGGTTCCGGGGAGCTGTTTTTT. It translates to CAISQGSGELFF.

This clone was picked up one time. CDR3 sequence (DNA): TGTGCCAGCAGCCTTTCTATGAACACTGAAGCTTTCTTT. Encoded protein: CASSLSMNTEAFF. The rearrangement joins TRBV9 to TRBJ1-1; D remains ambiguous. This CDR3 has 13 residues. Germline CDR1 SGDLS, CDR2 YYNGEE. Trimming shortened V by 4 bases and J by 0 bases, and 7 bases separated the two germline ends.

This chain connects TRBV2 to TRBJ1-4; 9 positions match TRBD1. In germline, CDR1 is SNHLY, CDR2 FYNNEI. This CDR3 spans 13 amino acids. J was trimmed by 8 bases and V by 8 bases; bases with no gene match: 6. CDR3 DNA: TGTGCCAGCGGAGGGACAGGGTACGAAAAACTGTTTTTT. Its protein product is CASGGTGYEKLFF. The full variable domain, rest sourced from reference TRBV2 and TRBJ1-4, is EPEVTQTPSHQVTQMGQEVILRCVPISNHLYFYWYRQILGQKVEFLVSFYNNEISEKSEIFDDQFSVERPDGSNFTLKIRSTKLEDSAMYFCASGGTGYEKLFFGSGTQLSVL.

The CDR3 protein is CATSRFRTGTSGSISYEQYF. The CDR3 region has the DNA TGTGCCACCAGCAGATTCAGAACCGGGACTAGCGGGAGTATTTCCTACGAGCAGTACTTC. The chain couples TRBV15 to TRBJ2-7; 14 positions match TRBD2. The CDR3 contains 20 residues. V lost 2 bases, J lost 1 base, and 13 bases stayed unmatched. Germline V CDR1 and CDR2: LNHNV, YYDKDF (reference sequence).

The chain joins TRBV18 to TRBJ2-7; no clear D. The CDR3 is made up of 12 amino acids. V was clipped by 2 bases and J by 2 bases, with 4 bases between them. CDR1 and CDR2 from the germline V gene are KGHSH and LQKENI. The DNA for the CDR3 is TGTGCCAGCTCACCAAACACCTACGAGCAGTACTTC. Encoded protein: CASSPNTYEQYF.

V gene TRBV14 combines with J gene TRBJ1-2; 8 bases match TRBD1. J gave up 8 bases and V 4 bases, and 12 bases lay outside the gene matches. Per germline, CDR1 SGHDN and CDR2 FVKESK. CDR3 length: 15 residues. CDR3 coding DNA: TGTGCCAGCAGCCGAATGGGACAGGTCTGGGGAGGCTACACCTTC. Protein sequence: CASSRMGQVWGGYTF.

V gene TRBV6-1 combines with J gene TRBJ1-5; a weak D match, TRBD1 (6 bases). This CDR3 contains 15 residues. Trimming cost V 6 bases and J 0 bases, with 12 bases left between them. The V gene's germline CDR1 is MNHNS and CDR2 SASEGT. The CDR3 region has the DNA TGTGCCAGCAGCGGACAGTTAACTAGCAATCAGCCCCAGCATTTT. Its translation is CASSGQLTSNQPQHF.

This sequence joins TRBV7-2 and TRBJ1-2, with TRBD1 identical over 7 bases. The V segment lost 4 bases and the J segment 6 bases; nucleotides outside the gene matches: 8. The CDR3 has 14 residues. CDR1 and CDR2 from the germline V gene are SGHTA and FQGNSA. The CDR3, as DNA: TGTGCCAGCAGCTCTACAGGGGTGAGGGATGGCTACACCTTC. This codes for CASSSTGVRDGYTF.

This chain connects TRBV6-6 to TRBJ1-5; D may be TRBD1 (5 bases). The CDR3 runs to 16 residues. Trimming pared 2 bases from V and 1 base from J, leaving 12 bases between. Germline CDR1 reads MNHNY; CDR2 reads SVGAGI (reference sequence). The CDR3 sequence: CASSYRGGGSNQPQHF. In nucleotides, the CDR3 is TGTGCCAGCAGTTACCGCGGGGGTGGAAGCAATCAGCCCCAGCATTTT.

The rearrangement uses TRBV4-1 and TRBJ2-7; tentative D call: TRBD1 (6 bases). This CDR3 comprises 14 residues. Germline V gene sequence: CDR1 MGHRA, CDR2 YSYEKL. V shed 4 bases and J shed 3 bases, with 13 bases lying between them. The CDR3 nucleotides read TGCGCCAGCAGCCCACAGACAGGCTACTACGAGCAGTACTTC. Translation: CASSPQTGYYEQYF.

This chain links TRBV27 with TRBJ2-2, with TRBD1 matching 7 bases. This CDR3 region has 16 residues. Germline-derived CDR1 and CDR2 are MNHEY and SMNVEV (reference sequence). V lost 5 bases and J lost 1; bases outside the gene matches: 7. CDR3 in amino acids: CASSIGTAQNTGELFF. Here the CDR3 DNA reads TGTGCCAGCAGTATCGGGACAGCTCAGAACACCGGGGAGCTGTTTTTT.

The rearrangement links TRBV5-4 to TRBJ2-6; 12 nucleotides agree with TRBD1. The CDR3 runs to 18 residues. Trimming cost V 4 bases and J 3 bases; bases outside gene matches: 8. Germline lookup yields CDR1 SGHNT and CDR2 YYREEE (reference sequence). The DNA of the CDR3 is TGTGCCAGCAGCCCGGGGGGACAGGGGGCGGTTGGGGCCAACGTCCTGACTTTC. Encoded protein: CASSPGGQGAVGANVLTF.

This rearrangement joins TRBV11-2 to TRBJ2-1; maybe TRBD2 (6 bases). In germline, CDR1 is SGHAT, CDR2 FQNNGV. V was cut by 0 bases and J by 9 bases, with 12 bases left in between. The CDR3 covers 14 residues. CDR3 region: CASSLELRGTEQFF. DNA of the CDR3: TGTGCCAGCAGCTTAGAATTGCGGGGCACTGAGCAGTTCTTC.

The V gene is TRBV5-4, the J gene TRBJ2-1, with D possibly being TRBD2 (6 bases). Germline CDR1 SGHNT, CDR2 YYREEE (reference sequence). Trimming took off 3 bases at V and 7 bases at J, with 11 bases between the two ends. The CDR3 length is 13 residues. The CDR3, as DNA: TGTGCCAGCAGCTGGAGGGTGGGGAATGAGCAGTTCTTC. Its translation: CASSWRVGNEQFF. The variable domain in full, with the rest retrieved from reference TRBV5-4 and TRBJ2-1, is ETGVTQSPTHLIKTRGQQVTLRCSSQSGHNTVSWYQQALGQGPQFIFQYYREEENGRGNFPPRFSGLQFPNYSSELNVNALELDDSALYLCASSWRVGNEQFFGPGTRLTVL.

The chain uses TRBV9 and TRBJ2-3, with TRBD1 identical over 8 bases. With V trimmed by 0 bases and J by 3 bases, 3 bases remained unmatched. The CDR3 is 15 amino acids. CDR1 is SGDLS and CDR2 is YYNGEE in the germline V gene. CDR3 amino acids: CASSVEGTGTDTQYF. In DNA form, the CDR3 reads TGTGCCAGCAGCGTAGAAGGGACAGGAACAGATACGCAGTATTTT.

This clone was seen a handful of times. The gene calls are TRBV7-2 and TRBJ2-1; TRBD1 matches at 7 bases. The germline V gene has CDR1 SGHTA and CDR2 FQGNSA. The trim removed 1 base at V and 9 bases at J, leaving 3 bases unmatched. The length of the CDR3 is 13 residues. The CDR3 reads CASSLDRQGEQFF. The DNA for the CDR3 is TGTGCCAGCAGCTTAGATCGACAGGGTGAGCAGTTCTTC.

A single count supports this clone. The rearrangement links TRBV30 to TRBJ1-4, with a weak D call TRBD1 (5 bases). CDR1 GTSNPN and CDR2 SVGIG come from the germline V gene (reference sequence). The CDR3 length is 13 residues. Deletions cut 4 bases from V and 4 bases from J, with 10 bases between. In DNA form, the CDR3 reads TGTGCCTGGAAGCGGGACCTTAATGAAAAACTGTTTTTT. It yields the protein CAWKRDLNEKLFF.

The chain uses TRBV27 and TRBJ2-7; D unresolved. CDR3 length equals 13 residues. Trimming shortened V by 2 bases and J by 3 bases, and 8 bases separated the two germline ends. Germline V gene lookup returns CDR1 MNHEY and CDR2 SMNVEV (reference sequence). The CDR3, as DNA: TGTGCCAGCAGTTTAGCGGCGAACTACGAGCAGTACTTC. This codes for CASSLAANYEQYF.